The sequence of this T cell receptor (beta chain) was determined in a study of T cell repertoires in cytomegalovirus infection. Study summary: It was the public TCR beta signatures that indicated both CMV infection and matching HLA type. Study-level findings and limits: Within the response measured ex vivo, HLA-C-restricted CMV-specific TCR beta clonotypes were dominant. Cumulated frequencies of public TCR beta families served to identify carriers of CMV plus the relevant HLA.

This CDR3 comprises 16 residues. CDR1 SGHNT and CDR2 YENEEA come from the germline V gene. Each CDR3 protein gets one entry after TCRdb re-called the reads with MiXCR. Of hundreds of thousands of distinct CDR3 sequences in the sample, roughly 16% are singletons; the top ten hold more than 10%. Points on this clonotype: What it binds is not known. It may be a read error: a sequence one base away is much more abundant.

The receptor was isolated from a human donor in good health (CMV status not recorded). Some clones in this sample may be carry-over from other donors' samples. Input material: PBMCs. The V gene is TRBV11-3, the J gene TRBJ1-5; TRBD1 agrees at 7 bases. CDR3 sequence: CARSYPDREGTQPQHF. CDR3 coding DNA: TGTGCCCGCAGCTACCCAGACAGGGAAGGGACTCAGCCCCAGCATTTT.